Given below is one T cell receptor (beta chain) in context. The target antigen is unknown. Trimming shortened V by 0 bases and J by 2 bases, and 7 bases separated the two germline ends. Germline V lookup: CDR1 KGHSY, CDR2 FQNENV. CDR3 length: 14 amino acids. The data stem from a study of T cells in localized non-small cell lung cancer. Study-wide results and caveats: Density of T cells in blood, when higher, went with longer overall survival. In adjacent lung, a median about 54 of the top 100 tumor clones were found.

Produced via immunoSEQ multiplex PCR; TCRdb's table is partial and in-frame only. This table holds about 39,000 clones, roughly three quarters found once. This specimen consisted of PBMCs, obtained before any cancer treatment. The genes are TRBV16 and TRBJ1-2, with D uncertain. The receptor comes from a woman aged 40-69 years with stage II squamous cell lung carcinoma. DNA of the CDR3: TGTGCCAGCAGCCAATCGAGTGGGAACTATGGCTACACCTTC. Its translation: CASSQSSGNYGYTF.